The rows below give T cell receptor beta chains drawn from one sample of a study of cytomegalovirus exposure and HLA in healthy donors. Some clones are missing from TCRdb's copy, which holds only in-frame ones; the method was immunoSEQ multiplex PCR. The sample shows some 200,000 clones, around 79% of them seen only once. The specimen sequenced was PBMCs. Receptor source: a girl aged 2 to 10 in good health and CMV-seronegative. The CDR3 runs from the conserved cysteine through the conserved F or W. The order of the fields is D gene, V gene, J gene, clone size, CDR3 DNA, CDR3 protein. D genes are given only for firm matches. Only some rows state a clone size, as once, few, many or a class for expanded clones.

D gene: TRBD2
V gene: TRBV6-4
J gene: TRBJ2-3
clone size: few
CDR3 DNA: TGTGCCAGCGCTCCCACTAGCGGGGGGGCCCAAGATACGCAGTATTTT
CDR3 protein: CASAPTSGGAQDTQYF

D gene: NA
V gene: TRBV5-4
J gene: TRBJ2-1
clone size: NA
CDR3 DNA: TGTGCCAGCAGCTTGGCGGGAGACTACAATGAGCAGTTCTTC
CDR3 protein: CASSLAGDYNEQFF

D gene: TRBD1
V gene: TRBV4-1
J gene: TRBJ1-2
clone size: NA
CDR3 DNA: TGCGCCAGCAGCCAAGTGGCAGGGACAGCATATGGCTACACCTTC
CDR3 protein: CASSQVAGTAYGYTF

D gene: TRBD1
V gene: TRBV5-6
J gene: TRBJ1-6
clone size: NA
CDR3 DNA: TGTGCCAGCAGCTACCTGGACAGGGTATATCGATCACCCCTCCACTTT
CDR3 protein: CASSYLDRVYRSPLHF

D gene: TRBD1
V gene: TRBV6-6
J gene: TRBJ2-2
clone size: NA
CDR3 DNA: TGTGCCAGCCGGGACAGGGTAGGCACCGGGGAGCTGTTTTTT
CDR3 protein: CASRDRVGTGELFF

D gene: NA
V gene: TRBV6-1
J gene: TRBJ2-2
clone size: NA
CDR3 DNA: TGTGCCAGCAGCCTAACTAGCTTTGTTACCGGGGAGCTGTTTTTT
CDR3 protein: CASSLTSFVTGELFF

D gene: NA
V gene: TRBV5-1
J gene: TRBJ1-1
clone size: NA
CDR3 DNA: TGCGCCAGCAGCTTGGATCAGGGATCATCAGCTTTCTTT
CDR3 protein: CASSLDQGSSAFF

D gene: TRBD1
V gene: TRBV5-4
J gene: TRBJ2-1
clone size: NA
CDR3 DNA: TGTGCCAGCAGCCGCGGGACAGGGTACAATGAGCAGTTCTTC
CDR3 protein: CASSRGTGYNEQFF

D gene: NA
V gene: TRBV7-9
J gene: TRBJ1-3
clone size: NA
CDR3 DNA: TGTGCCAGCAGCACGAGTATTACTCACTCTGGAAACACCATATATTTT
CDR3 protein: CASSTSITHSGNTIYF

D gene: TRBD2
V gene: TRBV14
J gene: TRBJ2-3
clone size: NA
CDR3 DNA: TGTGCCAGCAGCAAGGTGGGGACTACACTAGCAGATACGCAGTATTTT
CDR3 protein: CASSKVGTTLADTQYF

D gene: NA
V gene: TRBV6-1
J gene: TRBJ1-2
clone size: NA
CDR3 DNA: TGTGCCAGCAGTGAAGCGGAGGGAGGGTATGGCTACACCTTC
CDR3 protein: CASSEAEGGYGYTF

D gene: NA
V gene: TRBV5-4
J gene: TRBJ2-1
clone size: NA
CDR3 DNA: TGTGCCAGCAGCTTGGAATCAGGATACAATGAGCAGTTCTTC
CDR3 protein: CASSLESGYNEQFF

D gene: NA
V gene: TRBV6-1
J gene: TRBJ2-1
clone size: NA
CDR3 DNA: TGTGCCAGCAGTGAAGGCCTTGTGGGGAGGAATGAGCAGTTCTTC
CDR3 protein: CASSEGLVGRNEQFF

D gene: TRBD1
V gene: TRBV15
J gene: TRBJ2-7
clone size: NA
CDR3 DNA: TGTGCCACCAGCAAGGACAGGGGATTCTCCTACGAGCAGTACTTC
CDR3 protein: CATSKDRGFSYEQYF

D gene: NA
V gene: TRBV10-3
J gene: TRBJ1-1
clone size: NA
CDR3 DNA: TGTGCCATCAGTGAGTCGGGGGCCCGAGGCTATGAAGCTTTCTTT
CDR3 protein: CAISESGARGYEAFF